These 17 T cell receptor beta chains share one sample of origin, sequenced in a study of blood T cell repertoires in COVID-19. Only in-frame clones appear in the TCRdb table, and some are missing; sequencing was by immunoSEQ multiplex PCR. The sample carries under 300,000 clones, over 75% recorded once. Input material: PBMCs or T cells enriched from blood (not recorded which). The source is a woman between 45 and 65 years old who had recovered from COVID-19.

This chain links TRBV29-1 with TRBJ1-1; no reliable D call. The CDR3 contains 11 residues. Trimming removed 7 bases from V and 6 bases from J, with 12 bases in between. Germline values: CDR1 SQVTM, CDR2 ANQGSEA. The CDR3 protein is CSARFASEAFF. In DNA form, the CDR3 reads TGCAGCGCCCGCTTCGCGTCTGAAGCTTTCTTT.

CDR3 protein: CSAGTGWEKLFF. The DNA of the CDR3 is TGCAGCGCAGGGACAGGGTGGGAAAAACTGTTTTTT. The V gene is TRBV29-1, the J gene TRBJ1-4, with 9 bases identical to TRBD1. CDR3 length: 12 residues. The germline gives CDR1 SQVTM, CDR2 ANQGSEA. Unmatched junction bases numbered 5, after V lost 7 bases and J lost 8 bases.

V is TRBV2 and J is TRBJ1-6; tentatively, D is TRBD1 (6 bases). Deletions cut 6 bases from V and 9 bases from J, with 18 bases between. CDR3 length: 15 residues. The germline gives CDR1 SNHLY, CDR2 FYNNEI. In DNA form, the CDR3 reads TGTGCCAGCAGCCTCCAGGGGACTATCGGTTCACCCCTCCACTTT. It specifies CASSLQGTIGSPLHF.

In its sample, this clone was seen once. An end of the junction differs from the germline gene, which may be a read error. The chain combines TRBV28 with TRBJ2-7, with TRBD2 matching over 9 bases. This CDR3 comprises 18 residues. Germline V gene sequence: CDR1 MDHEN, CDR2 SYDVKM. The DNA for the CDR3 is TGTGCCAGCAGCCCTGGACTGAAACTAGCGGGCCGGTCCTCCGAGCAGTACTTC. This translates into CASSPGLKLAGRSSEQYF.

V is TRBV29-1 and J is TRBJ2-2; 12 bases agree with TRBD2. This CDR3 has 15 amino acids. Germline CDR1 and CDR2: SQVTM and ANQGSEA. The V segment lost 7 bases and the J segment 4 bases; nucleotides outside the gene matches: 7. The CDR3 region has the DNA TGCAGCGACATTCCTAGCGGGAGGGCCACCGGGGAGCTGTTTTTT. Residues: CSDIPSGRATGELFF.

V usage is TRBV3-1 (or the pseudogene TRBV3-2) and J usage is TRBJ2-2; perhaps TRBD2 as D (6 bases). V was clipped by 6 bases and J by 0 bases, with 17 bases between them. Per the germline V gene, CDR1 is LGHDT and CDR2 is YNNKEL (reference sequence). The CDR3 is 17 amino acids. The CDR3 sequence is CASRGLRTITNTGELFF. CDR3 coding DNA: TGTGCCAGCAGGGGGCTCCGGACTATCACGAACACCGGGGAGCTGTTTTTT.

CDR3 nucleotide sequence: TGTGCCAGCATCGGCTGGACAAATGAAAAACTGTTTTTT. It yields the protein CASIGWTNEKLFF. V is TRBV28 and J is TRBJ1-4; perhaps TRBD1 as D (5 bases). Germline V CDR1 and CDR2: MDHEN, SYDVKM. V shed 7 bases and J shed 5 bases, with 11 bases lying between them. The CDR3 is 13 residues long.

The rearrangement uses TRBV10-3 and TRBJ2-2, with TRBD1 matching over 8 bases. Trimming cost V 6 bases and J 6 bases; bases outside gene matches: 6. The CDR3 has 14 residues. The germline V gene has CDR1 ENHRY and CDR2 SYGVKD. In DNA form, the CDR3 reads TGTGCCATCAGGTTACAGGGGGTGTCCGGGGAGCTGTTTTTT. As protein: CAIRLQGVSGELFF.

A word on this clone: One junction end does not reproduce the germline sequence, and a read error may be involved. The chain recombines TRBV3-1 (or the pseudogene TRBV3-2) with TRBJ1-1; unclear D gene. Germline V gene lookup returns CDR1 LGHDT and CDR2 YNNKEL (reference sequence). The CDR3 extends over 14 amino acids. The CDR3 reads CASSQAGAGTEAFF. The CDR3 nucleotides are TGTGCCAGCAGTCAAGCAGGCGCCGGAACTGAAGCTTTCTTT.

The CDR3 DNA reads as TGTGCCAGCAGCCGAGGAACTAGCGGTTACAATGAGCAGTTCTTC. This codes for CASSRGTSGYNEQFF. The J gene is TRBJ2-1, the V gene TRBV14, with 8 bases aligning to TRBD2. This CDR3 spans 15 amino acids. V was clipped by 4 bases and J by 4 bases; unmatched bases: 6. Germline lookup yields CDR1 SGHDN and CDR2 FVKESK.

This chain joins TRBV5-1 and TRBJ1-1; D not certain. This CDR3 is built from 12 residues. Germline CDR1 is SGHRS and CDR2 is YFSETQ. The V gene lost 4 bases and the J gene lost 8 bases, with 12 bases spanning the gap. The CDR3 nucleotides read TGCGCCAGCAGCGTCGGGAGCGGGGAAGCTTTCTTT. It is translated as CASSVGSGEAFF.

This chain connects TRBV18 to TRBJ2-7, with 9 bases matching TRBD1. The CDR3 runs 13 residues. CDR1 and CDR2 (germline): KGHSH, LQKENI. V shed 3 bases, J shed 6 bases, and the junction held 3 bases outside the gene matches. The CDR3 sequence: CASSPQTGGEQYF. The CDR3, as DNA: TGTGCCAGCTCACCTCAGACAGGGGGCGAGCAGTACTTC.

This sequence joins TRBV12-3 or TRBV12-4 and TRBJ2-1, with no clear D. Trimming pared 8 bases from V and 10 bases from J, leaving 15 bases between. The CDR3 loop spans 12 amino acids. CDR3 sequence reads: CASSLGVEEQFF. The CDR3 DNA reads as TGTGCCAGCTCTCTCGGTGTAGAGGAGCAGTTCTTC.

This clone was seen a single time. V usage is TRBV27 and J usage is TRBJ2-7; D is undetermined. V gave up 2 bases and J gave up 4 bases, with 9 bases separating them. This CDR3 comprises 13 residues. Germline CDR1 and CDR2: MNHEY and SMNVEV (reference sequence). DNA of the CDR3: TGTGCCAGCAGTTTAAAGGCGGATTACGAGCAGTACTTC. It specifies CASSLKADYEQYF.

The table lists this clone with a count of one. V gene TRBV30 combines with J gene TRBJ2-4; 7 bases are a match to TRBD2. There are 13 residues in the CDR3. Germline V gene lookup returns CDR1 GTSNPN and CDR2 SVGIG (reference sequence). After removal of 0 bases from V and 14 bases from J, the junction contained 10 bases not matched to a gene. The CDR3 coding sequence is TGTGCCTGGAGTGTACGGAGGGAGGGCGTGGAGTACTTC. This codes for CAWSVRREGVEYF.

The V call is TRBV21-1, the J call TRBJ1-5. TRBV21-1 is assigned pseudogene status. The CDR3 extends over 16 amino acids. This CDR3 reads CASSHPIPNSNQPQHF. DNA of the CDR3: TGTGCCAGCAGCCACCCCATCCCTAATAGCAATCAGCCCCAGCATTTT.

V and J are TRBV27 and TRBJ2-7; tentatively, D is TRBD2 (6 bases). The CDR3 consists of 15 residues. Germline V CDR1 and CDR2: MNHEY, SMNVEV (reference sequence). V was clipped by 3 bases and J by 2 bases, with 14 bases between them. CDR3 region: CASSFGGRSTYEQYF. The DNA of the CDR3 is TGTGCCAGCAGTTTTGGAGGGAGGTCTACCTACGAGCAGTACTTC.